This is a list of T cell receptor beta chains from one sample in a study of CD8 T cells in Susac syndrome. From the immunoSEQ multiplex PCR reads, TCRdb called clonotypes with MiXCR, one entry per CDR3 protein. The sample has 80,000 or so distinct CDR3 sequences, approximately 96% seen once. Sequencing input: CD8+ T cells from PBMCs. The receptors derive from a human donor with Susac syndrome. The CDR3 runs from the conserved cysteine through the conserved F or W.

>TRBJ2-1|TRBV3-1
CASSRPGTGLEYEQFF
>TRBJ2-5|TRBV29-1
CSVEGQGAWKTQYF
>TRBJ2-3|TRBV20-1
CSARTGTSGATQYF
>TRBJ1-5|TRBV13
CASSLRGGYQPQHF
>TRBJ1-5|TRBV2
CASTSVPNQPQHF
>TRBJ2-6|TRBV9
CASTGMGSGANVLTF
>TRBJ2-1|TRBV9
CALASLSEEQFF
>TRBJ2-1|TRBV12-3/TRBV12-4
CASSPDGGGQSEQFF
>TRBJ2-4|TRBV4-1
CASSPLMGSENIQYF
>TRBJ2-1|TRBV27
CASSLVPGAIEQFF
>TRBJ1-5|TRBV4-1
CASSQVISNQPQHF
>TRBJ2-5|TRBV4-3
CASSQDGPVEGETQYF
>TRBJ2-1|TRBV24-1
CATSDLRLAGDNEQFF
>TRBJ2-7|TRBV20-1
CSARDLTSGRAYEQYF
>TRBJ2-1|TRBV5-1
CASSPWGNEQFF
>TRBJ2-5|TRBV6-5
CASRSVTDYETQYF
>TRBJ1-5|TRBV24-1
CATSEAGGSQPQHF
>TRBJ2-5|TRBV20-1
CSARSPGPLPIDQYF
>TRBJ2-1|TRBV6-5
CASSYSGTPGDEQFF
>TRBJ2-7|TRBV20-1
CSARIGSYEQYF
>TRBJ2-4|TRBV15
CATSREGWLAKNIQYF
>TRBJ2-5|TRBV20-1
CSASGTLPRQETQYF
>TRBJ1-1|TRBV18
CASSPDLSNTEAFF
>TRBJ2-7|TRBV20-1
CSAQSRDRGYEQYF
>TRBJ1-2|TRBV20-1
CSAPPGLGGYTF
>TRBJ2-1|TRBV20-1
CSARDLGLRGEQFF
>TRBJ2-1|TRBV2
CASSEEPGGNEQFF
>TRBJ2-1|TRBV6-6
CASSSAAGNEQFF
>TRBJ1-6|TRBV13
CASSSEGTTAYNSPLHF
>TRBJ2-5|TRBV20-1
CSASPPVDQYF
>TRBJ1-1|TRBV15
CATRDTYTEAFF
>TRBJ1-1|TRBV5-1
CASSLEGPMNTEAFF
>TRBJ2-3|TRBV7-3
CASSFAPGTDTQYF
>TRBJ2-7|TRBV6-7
CASSFPRDPVLYEQYF
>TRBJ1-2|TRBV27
CASSWTRGHYGYTF
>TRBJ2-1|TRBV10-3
CAISYPDRENNEQFF
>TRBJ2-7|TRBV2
CASRSNYEQYF
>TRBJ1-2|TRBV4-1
CASSQDQGTGGASGYTF
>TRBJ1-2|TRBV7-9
CASSHPDREGGYTF
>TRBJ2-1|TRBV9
CASGALYPYNEQFF
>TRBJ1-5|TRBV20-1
CSARARFSPGQENQPQHF
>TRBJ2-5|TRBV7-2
CASSLGSWGETQYF
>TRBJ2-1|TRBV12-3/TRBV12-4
CASSPTGRNEQFF
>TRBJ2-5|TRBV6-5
CASSYGNQETQYF
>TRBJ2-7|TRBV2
CASSEAGDEQYF
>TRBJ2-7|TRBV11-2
CASSLGLGGEQYF
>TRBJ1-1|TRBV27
CASSSLGRGNTEAFF
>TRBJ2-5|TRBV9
CASSVAESGGLETQYF
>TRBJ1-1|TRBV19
CASSTSLNTEAFF
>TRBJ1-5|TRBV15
CATSSFGGARTYSNQPQHF
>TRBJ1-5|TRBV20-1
CSARVQPNQPQHF
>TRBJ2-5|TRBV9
CASSPPGGLQETQYF
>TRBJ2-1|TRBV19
CASSIVEGNEQFF
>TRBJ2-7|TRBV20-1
CSARSGLVERRGYYEQYF
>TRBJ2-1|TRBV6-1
CASRQGLSAYNEQFF
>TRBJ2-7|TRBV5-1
CASSLAVPDEQYF
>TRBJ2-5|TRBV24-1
CATSDFGEPGRETQYF
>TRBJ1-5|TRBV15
CATSRGPRAYRSNQPQHF
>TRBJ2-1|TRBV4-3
CASSQDEPGGAIPQFF
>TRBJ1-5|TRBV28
CASGIDLDNNQPQHF